Sequencing of this T cell receptor beta chain was carried out in a study of cytomegalovirus exposure and HLA in healthy donors. For the study at large: Among some 400 genotyped donors, around 80% fell in the Caucasian-associated ancestry cluster.

This clone was counted only a few times. Its antigen is unidentified. There are 12 residues in the CDR3. V shed 5 bases and J shed 1 base, with 5 bases lying between them. Per the germline V gene, CDR1 is WNHNN and CDR2 is SYGVQD (reference sequence). Overall study findings and caveats: Despite most TCR sequences being rare, some public TCRs occurred in many donors. Later, an analysis showed that TCR beta chains associated with HLA were more clonally expanded than others that were equally common. CMV serostatus alone was available as immune exposure information.

Use of 60 Vbeta and 13 Jbeta primers characterized the PCR. Repertoires were generated with immunoSEQ multiplex PCR, while TCRdb's copy carries only in-frame clones and drops some. The sample lists 90,000 to 110,000 clones; around 15% were seen once. The chain recombines TRBV10-1 with TRBJ1-1, with unresolved D. Sequencing was done on a sample of PBMCs. This TCR derives from a female donor in good health and CMV-seronegative. The chain's CDR3 is CASSPGNTEAFF. The CDR3 bases are TGCGCCAGCAGTCCGGGGAACACTGAAGCTTTCTTT.